This T cell receptor (beta chain) was captured by sequencing in a study of blood T cell repertoires in COVID-19 (dated by TCRdb to the early 2020s). Background on the whole study: The collaborator samples originated in the United States, Italy and Spain and spanned the acute and convalescent phases of COVID-19. The prospective study material was composed of cDNA or gDNA derived from T cells, B-cell-depleted T cells, or PBMCs. Subjects who had been exposed to COVID-19, were actively infected with it, or had recovered from it provided the deeply sampled blood TCRbeta repertoires that made up the dataset. The repertoires were released in a freely available public database meant as a resource for research on the immune response to SARS-CoV-2. The samples were drawn from two sources: the first 160 participants of the ongoing ImmuneRACE study, and over 950 subjects contributed by 6 global collaborators. Nearly every sample came with metadata listing a de-identified subject ID, COVID-19 status, age in years and sex. HLA class I and class II types, where available, came from metadata supplied by the sample provider rather than from assay-based typing. The full study reports these points: Clinical and demographic metadata were provided uncurated, with the amount varying by source and participant.

A remark on this clone: This receptor's antigen is unknown. Nothing much larger sits one base from this clone, and base qualities are not available.

TCRbeta CDR3 regions were amplified from genomic DNA using the immunoSEQ Assay, a bias-controlled multiplex PCR. The published analysis was carried out like this. The number of nucleated cells in each sample was estimated by amplification of reference gene primers within the assay. To quantify the absolute abundance of each unique TCRbeta CDR3 rearrangement, sequence reads were collapsed and filtered. For each sample, productive Simpson clonality was calculated as the square root of Simpson's diversity index over productive rearrangements. The source is immuneACCESS, and TCRdb retained only in-frame sequences with V and J called. Part of the clones is not carried over; for the studies checked, unresolved V genes explain less than half of this, and the remainder is unexplained. That table is the source of V, J and clone size, and D and trimming were worked out from the DNA. This sample holds approximately 150,000 clones; about nine tenths were observed only once. Of the sample, approximately 6.5% falls within the top ten clones.

CDR1 and CDR2 were assigned from the germline V gene as SGHRS and YFSETQ. The CDR3 covers 13 residues, taking in both the cysteine and the phenylalanine. Left in the record is the CDR3 DNA by itself, 39 bases read in frame from the first base. The junction shows trimming of 0 bases on V and 8 bases on J, plus 11 bases between the germline ends. Whole blood was collected in K2EDTA tubes by collaborating institutions according to the institutions' own protocols. For TCRbeta analysis, collaborators shipped samples in one of three forms: frozen whole blood, isolated PBMCs, or DNA extracted from either of those sample types.

The sample consisted of peripheral blood. This receptor was taken from an elderly man with acute or convalescent COVID-19. The chain is assembled from TRBV5-1 and TRBJ1-2; the D gene identity is not certain. The sequenced DNA is TGCGCCAGCAGCTTGGTAACCGACGGGGGCTACACCTTC. This sequence encodes CASSLVTDGGYTF.